The next 32 T cell receptor beta chains were all read from a single sample in a study of post-analysis software for immune sequencing data. Study-wide results and caveats: The study found TRBV5-6, TRBV5-1 and TRBV20-1 among five TRBV segments more frequent in patients than controls.

Prepared libraries of TCR beta cDNA carried unique molecular identifiers. TCRdb re-derived calls from the PCR reads in MiXCR, one entry per CDR3 protein. The data show about 540,000 distinct CDR3 sequences, with less than 40% seen just once and approximately 6% held by the top ten. Their recognized antigens are unknown. Specimen: blood. Every receptor here comes from a girl aged 2-17 years with multiple sclerosis.

Of note for this clonotype: One end of the junction is discordant with germline, which a read error may explain. V gene TRBV9 combines with J gene TRBJ2-5; D unclear. This CDR3 comprises 9 residues. Per the germline V gene, CDR1 is SGDLS and CDR2 is YYNGEE. Written as DNA, the CDR3 is TGTGCCAGCAGCGAGAGCCAGTACTTC. Protein: CASSESQYF. Filled out from reference TRBV9 and TRBJ2-5, the complete variable domain reads DSGVTQTPKHLITATGQRVTLRCSPRSGDLSVYWYQQSLDQGLQFLIQYYNGEERAKGNILERFSAQQFPDLHSELNLSSLELGDSALYFCASSESQYFGPGTRLLVL.

This clonotype was seen only a few times. The chain links TRBV29-1 to TRBJ1-1; D might be TRBD1 (6 bases). The CDR3 contains 14 residues. CDR1 is SQVTM and CDR2 is ANQGSEA in the germline V gene. Trimming shortened V by 7 bases and J by 7 bases, and 22 bases separated the two germline ends. The CDR3 loop reads CSAGGGAEHNEAFF. The CDR3, as DNA: TGCAGCGCCGGAGGGGGAGCCGAACATAATGAAGCTTTCTTT.

The chain recombines TRBV5-1 with TRBJ2-7; TRBD1 agrees at 7 bases. After removal of 4 bases from V and 2 bases from J, the junction contained 6 bases not matched to a gene. This CDR3 is 14 amino acids long. Germline CDR1 SGHRS, CDR2 YFSETQ. CDR3 amino acids: CASSTTGSPYEQYF. DNA for the CDR3: TGCGCCAGCAGCACGACAGGGTCCCCCTACGAGCAGTACTTC.

This clonotype was seen a single time. V usage is TRBV5-1 and J usage is TRBJ2-7; 7 bases agree with TRBD2. Germline V gene sequence: CDR1 SGHRS, CDR2 YFSETQ. Trimming cost V 5 bases and J 1 base; bases outside gene matches: 6. The CDR3 contains 14 residues. CDR3 DNA: TGCGCCAGCAGAGGGACTACCGCTTCCTACGAGCAGTACTTC. It translates to CASRGTTASYEQYF.

This clonotype was found a few times. For the CDR3, the DNA is TGTGCCAGCAGCCCTAGGGGAGGGGTGAGCTACAATGAGCAGTTCTTC. Its translation is CASSPRGGVSYNEQFF. The chain carries TRBV12-3 or TRBV12-4 and TRBJ2-1; 7 bases line up with TRBD2. The CDR3 consists of 16 residues. V was clipped by 6 bases and J by 3 bases; unmatched bases: 11.

The gene calls are TRBV6-6 and TRBJ1-2, with D possibly being TRBD1 (5 bases). Trimming pared 0 bases from V and 7 bases from J, leaving 15 bases between. There are 15 residues in the CDR3. From germline, CDR1 is MNHNY and CDR2 SVGAGI (reference sequence). Here the CDR3 DNA reads TGTGCCAGCAGTTACTCTGGGAGGGACGTGTCTGGCTACACCTTC. It codes for CASSYSGRDVSGYTF.

V usage is TRBV5-1 and J usage is TRBJ1-2; a weak D match, TRBD1 (5 bases). The CDR3 consists of 16 residues. V was pared by 0 bases and J by 8 bases, with 20 bases between. The germline V gene encodes CDR1 SGHRS and CDR2 YFSETQ. CDR3 amino acids: CASSLAGGAALYGYTF. CDR3 in DNA: TGCGCCAGCAGCTTGGCGGGGGGAGCTGCCCTCTACGGCTACACCTTC.

As concerns this clonotype: This clone may be a read error of a much larger clone one base away. The chain employs TRBV12-3 or TRBV12-4 and TRBJ2-3; D might be TRBD1 or TRBD2, each matching 5 bases. The length of the CDR3 is 15 residues. The CDR3 coding sequence is TGTGCCGGCAGTTTTGAGGGACCAAGGGCAGATACGCAGTATTTT. Translating gives CAGSFEGPRADTQYF.

This clonotype has just a few counts. The V gene is TRBV20-1, the J gene TRBJ2-7; D might be TRBD1 (6 bases). V lost 3 bases to trimming and J lost 6 bases, with 18 bases between them. Germline CDR1 is DFQATT and CDR2 is SNEGSKA (reference sequence). The CDR3 is 14 residues long. CDR3 nucleotide sequence: TGCAGTGCTAGCACCGGGACAAGGGCCGGCGAGCAGTACTTC. It codes for CSASTGTRAGEQYF.

CDR3 loop: CSVEAGIGASYEQYF. The CDR3 bases are TGCAGCGTTGAAGCCGGGATCGGTGCCTCCTACGAGCAGTACTTC. The chain recombines TRBV29-1 with TRBJ2-7, with D maybe TRBD2 (5 bases). The CDR3 runs 15 residues. Per the germline V gene, CDR1 is SQVTM and CDR2 is ANQGSEA. V lost 1 base, J lost 0 bases, and 13 bases lay in between.

CDR3: CASSIKRISNQPQHF. The CDR3 bases are TGTGCCAGCAGCATAAAACGGATTAGCAATCAGCCCCAGCATTTT. This chain joins TRBV21-1 and TRBJ1-5. TRBV21-1 has pseudogene status. The CDR3 has 15 residues.

The chain couples TRBV9 to TRBJ1-1, with unresolved D. The CDR3 loop spans 14 amino acids. Trimming shortened V by 0 bases and J by 3 bases, and 9 bases separated the two germline ends. Germline loops: CDR1 SGDLS, CDR2 YYNGEE. This chain's CDR3 is CASSVGGGYTEAFF. For the CDR3, the DNA is TGTGCCAGCAGCGTAGGGGGAGGGTACACTGAAGCTTTCTTT.

This clonotype was counted between two and nine times. V is TRBV5-1 and J is TRBJ2-3; 8 nucleotides line up with TRBD2. V gave up 1 base and J gave up 2 bases; unmatched junction bases: 3. The CDR3 length is 15 residues. Looked up from germline, CDR1 is SGHRS and CDR2 is YFSETQ. CDR3 DNA sequence: TGCGCCAGCAGCTTGACTAGCGGCCCCACAGATACGCAGTATTTT. This codes for CASSLTSGPTDTQYF.

The rearrangement joins TRBV20-1 to TRBJ2-2; 8 positions agree with TRBD1. Per germline, CDR1 DFQATT and CDR2 SNEGSKA (reference sequence). After removal of 3 bases from V and 4 bases from J, the junction contained 7 bases not matched to a gene. The CDR3 contains 15 residues. CDR3 region: CSARTSGTGTGELFF. CDR3 coding DNA: TGCAGTGCTAGGACCTCCGGGACAGGCACCGGGGAGCTGTTTTTT.

This clonotype came up once. The V and J genes are TRBV5-1 and TRBJ2-1, with D tentatively TRBD1 or TRBD2 (6 bases each). Trimming removed 2 bases at V and 6 bases at J, with 15 bases between. CDR3 length equals 15 residues. Germline-derived CDR1 and CDR2 are SGHRS and YFSETQ. DNA for the CDR3: TGCGCCAGCAGCTTAGGGGGGTCTGTGTCCAATGAGCAGTTCTTC. Translation: CASSLGGSVSNEQFF.

The chain has TRBV15 and TRBJ2-4, with 9 bases aligning to TRBD2. The CDR3 is 15 residues long. Germline V gene sequence: CDR1 LNHNV, CDR2 YYDKDF (reference sequence). J lost 6 bases, V lost 0 bases, and 3 bases had no gene match. The CDR3 bases are TGTGCCACCAGCAGAGATCAAGCGGGGGGAAACATTCAGTACTTC. It translates to CATSRDQAGGNIQYF.

J is TRBJ2-7 and V is TRBV7-2; a possible D gene is TRBD1 (6 bases). This CDR3 region has 11 residues. Trimming removed 5 bases at V and 10 bases at J, with 12 bases between. Germline V gives CDR1 SGHTA, CDR2 FQGNSA. Here the CDR3 reads CASSPRTAQYF. Here the CDR3 DNA reads TGTGCCAGCAGCCCGCGGACAGCTCAGTACTTC.

V usage is TRBV24-1 and J usage is TRBJ2-7; D uncertain. Germline V gene lookup returns CDR1 KGHDR and CDR2 SFDVKD. V lost 0 bases and J lost 3, with 5 bases in between. The CDR3 consists of 13 residues. CDR3 amino acids: CATSDLFGYEQYF. The CDR3 nucleotides read TGTGCCACCAGTGATTTGTTCGGCTACGAGCAGTACTTC.

This clonotype has a handful of counts. The chain has TRBV5-1 and TRBJ2-7, with 7 nucleotides matching TRBD1. Germline V CDR1 and CDR2: SGHRS, YFSETQ. The CDR3 sequence is 14 residues long. Trimming at V came to 5 bases and at J to 0 bases, leaving 5 bases not matched to a gene. CDR3 sequence (DNA): TGCGCCAGCAGATTAGACAGGGCCTCCTACGAGCAGTACTTC. Residues: CASRLDRASYEQYF.

V and J are TRBV5-6 and TRBJ1-2, with D possibly matching TRBD1 (6 bases). In germline, CDR1 is SGHDT, CDR2 YYEEEE. CDR3 length equals 14 residues. Trimming removed 0 bases from V and 5 bases from J, with 11 bases in between. CDR3 region: CASSLGGALYGYTF. DNA for the CDR3: TGTGCCAGCAGCTTGGGGGGGGCGTTGTATGGCTACACCTTC.

J is TRBJ2-3 and V is TRBV20-1, with TRBD2 identical over 8 bases. There are 14 residues in the CDR3. Germline assignment: CDR1 DFQATT and CDR2 SNEGSKA (reference sequence). With V trimmed by 6 bases and J by 3 bases, 8 bases remained unmatched. DNA of the CDR3: TGCAGTGCGCGACCGGGACTAGGGACAGATACGCAGTATTTT. Translation: CSARPGLGTDTQYF.

This clonotype was observed many times. The chain combines TRBV3-1 with TRBJ1-1, with a possible D match to TRBD1 (5 bases). CDR1 LGHDT and CDR2 YNNKEL come from the germline V gene (reference sequence). The CDR3 runs 14 residues. Trimming removed 5 bases from V and 0 bases from J, with 10 bases in between. CDR3 DNA: TGTGCCAGCAGCACCCGACAGATGAACACTGAAGCTTTCTTT. It codes for CASSTRQMNTEAFF.

This clonotype was seen only a few times. The chain couples TRBV29-1 to TRBJ2-5, with D tentatively TRBD1 (8 bases). Germline V gene data show CDR1 as SQVTM and CDR2 as ANQGSEA. V lost 7 bases and J lost 1, with 16 bases in between. This CDR3 region has 14 residues. The CDR3 nucleotides read TGCAGCGGGGGGGGAGGACAGGGCCAAGAGACCCAGTACTTC. Translated: CSGGGGQGQETQYF.

V gene TRBV9 combines with J gene TRBJ1-2; D is uncertain. The CDR3 length is 15 residues. Trimming removed 4 bases from V and 3 bases from J, with 16 bases in between. Germline CDR1 SGDLS, CDR2 YYNGEE. The chain's CDR3 is CASSSPTMWYYGYTF. DNA for the CDR3: TGTGCCAGCAGCTCCCCGACAATGTGGTACTATGGCTACACCTTC.

This clonotype was counted between two and nine times. The genes are TRBV5-1 and TRBJ2-5; either TRBD1 or TRBD2 may supply D (5 bases each). The CDR3 runs to 15 residues. CDR1 is SGHRS, CDR2 YFSETQ, per germline. Trimming removed 0 bases at V and 11 bases at J, with 20 bases between. CDR3 bases: TGCGCCAGCAGCTTGGAAGGGACGGCAACCTCCGGGCAGTACTTC. It specifies CASSLEGTATSGQYF.

This clonotype was detected a few times. The CDR3 DNA reads TGCAGCGTTGAGGTTGAAGGAGAGACCCAGTACTTC. This gives the protein CSVEVEGETQYF. J is TRBJ2-5 and V is TRBV29-1, with unresolved D. Trimming pared 3 bases from V and 4 bases from J, leaving 9 bases between. CDR3 length: 12 amino acids. Germline V gene sequence: CDR1 SQVTM, CDR2 ANQGSEA.

This clonotype occurred a few times. This chain connects TRBV2 to TRBJ2-1, with 7 positions matching TRBD2. The J segment lost 2 bases and the V segment lost 7 bases, leaving 11 bases of the junction unmatched. The germline V gene has CDR1 SNHLY and CDR2 FYNNEI. The length of the CDR3 is 16 residues. The CDR3 sequence: CASTKQASGTYNEQFF. The CDR3 DNA sequence: TGTGCCAGCACCAAGCAGGCTAGCGGCACCTACAATGAGCAGTTCTTC.

This clonotype was observed a few times. This rearrangement joins TRBV13 to TRBJ2-1, with 9 bases lining up with TRBD2. This CDR3 comprises 15 residues. Germline values: CDR1 PRHDT, CDR2 FYEKMQ (reference sequence). With V trimmed by 7 bases and J by 6 bases, 10 bases remained unmatched. The CDR3 nucleotides are TGTGCCAGCACCCAAGGTAGCGGGGGTCCCAATGAGCAGTTCTTC. It is translated as CASTQGSGGPNEQFF.

Points on this clonotype: A read error may account for a junction end that differs from germline. J is TRBJ2-7 and V is TRBV10-3, with D maybe TRBD1 (5 bases). The CDR3 is 13 amino acids. CDR1 and CDR2 from the germline V gene are ENHRY and SYGVKD. The CDR3 DNA is TGCGCCAGCACCTCAGACAGTACCTACGAGCAGTACTTC. Translation: CASTSDSTYEQYF.

This clonotype occurred many times. The V call is TRBV12-3 or TRBV12-4, the J call TRBJ2-7; D remains ambiguous. The CDR3 covers 12 residues. Deletions cut 6 bases from V and 3 bases from J, with 9 bases between. For the CDR3, the DNA is TGTGCCAGCAGGGCTACAGTCTACGAGCAGTACTTC. It encodes CASRATVYEQYF.

A remark on this clonotype: Given a much more abundant clone one base away, this may be a read error. This chain uses TRBV4-2 with TRBJ2-1; TRBD2 agrees at 14 bases. CDR3 length: 16 residues. CDR1 LGHNA and CDR2 YNFKEQ come from the germline V gene. The CDR3 coding sequence is TGTGCCGGCAGCCCCCGACTAGCGGGGGGGCCGGGGGAGCAGTTCTTC. It is translated as CAGSPRLAGGPGEQFF.

V is TRBV15 and J is TRBJ2-1, with 7 bases aligning to TRBD1. CDR1 LNHNV and CDR2 YYDKDF come from the germline V gene (reference sequence). CDR3 length: 16 amino acids. The V segment lost 5 bases and the J segment 5 bases; nucleotides outside the gene matches: 12. The CDR3 protein is CATSSGAQGVNNEQFF. The CDR3 nucleotides read TGTGCCACCAGCTCGGGTGCGCAGGGGGTTAACAATGAGCAGTTCTTC.